This T cell receptor (beta chain) was recovered during a study of T cell responses to AZD1222 COVID-19 vaccine. Germline CDR1 is SGDLS and CDR2 is YYNGEE. CDR3 length equals 16 residues. The V end lost 0 bases, the J end lost 0 bases, and 12 bases lay between the germline ends. For this clone: The target antigen is unknown.

Findings and caveats of the study: The donor group comprised mostly white British people and more females; the analysis possibly underestimated clonal diversity. Dominant CD4 TCR responses targeted spike regions 160-218 and 743-854. A rise in Spike-specific TCR breadth and depth followed two AZD1222 doses.

Assay used: immunoSEQ multiplex PCR; TCRdb lists only in-frame clones, some missing. This table has fewer than 200,000 clones, about nine tenths appearing once. Sequencing used peripheral blood, obtained on day 0 of AZD1222 vaccination. The chain links TRBV9 to TRBJ1-2; D possibly corresponds to TRBD1 (6 bases). The receptor was isolated from an adult in good health. In DNA form, the CDR3 reads TGTGCCAGCAGCGTAGGGTTCGGACAGACTAACTATGGCTACACCTTC. It yields the protein CASSVGFGQTNYGYTF.